This T cell receptor (beta chain) was observed in a study of T cell responses to AZD1222 COVID-19 vaccine. TCRdb's table, derived via immunoSEQ multiplex PCR, lists solely in-frame clones and lacks some. The sample consists of about 120,000 clones, roughly 84% of them appearing once. Germline assignment: CDR1 SGHDT and CDR2 YYEEEE. The CDR3 extends over 18 amino acids. V gave up 2 bases and J gave up 0 bases, with 18 bases separating them. The V and J genes are TRBV5-6 and TRBJ1-3; unclear D gene. This sequence was found in an adult in good health. The sample here was peripheral blood, taken on day 0 of AZD1222 vaccination. CDR3 amino acids: CASSFFQDQSYSGNTIYF. As DNA, the CDR3 is TGTGCCAGCAGCTTTTTCCAGGACCAGTCTTACTCTGGAAACACCATATATTTT. Filled out from reference TRBV5-6 and TRBJ1-3, the complete variable domain reads DAGVTQSPTHLIKTRGQQVTLRCSPKSGHDTVSWYQQALGQGPQFIFQYYEEEERQRGNFPDRFSGHQFPNYSSELNVNALLLGDSALYLCASSFFQDQSYSGNTIYFGEGSWLTVV.